The 5 T cell receptor beta chains presented below share a single source sample, sequenced in a study of radiotherapy plus CTLA-4 blockade in lung cancer. Method: immunoSEQ multiplex PCR; TCRdb's copy keeps in-frame clones and lacks some. Of 45,000 or so clones in the sample, 88% were seen once. This material consisted of peripheral blood, taken from a patient treated with radiotherapy plus ipilimumab. These receptors all stem from a human donor with non-small cell lung cancer whose response to radiotherapy plus ipilimumab could not be evaluated.

V usage is TRBV7-8 and J usage is TRBJ2-5; TRBD1 aligns across 10 bases. The J call may not be correct, given that the DNA end is closer to TRBJ2-7. Germline V gives CDR1 SGHVS, CDR2 FQNEAQ. The CDR3 sequence is 14 residues long. CDR3 residues: CASSLPGTGDEQYF. DNA for the CDR3: TGTGCCAGCAGCCTTCCCGGGACAGGGGACGAGCAGTACTTC.

This clone has more than one count but fewer than ten. The V call is TRBV10-2, the J call TRBJ2-7; TRBD2 agrees at 7 bases. With V trimmed by 6 bases and J by 0 bases, 8 bases remained unmatched. Germline loops: CDR1 WSHSY, CDR2 SAAADI. The CDR3 consists of 15 residues. CDR3 bases: TGCGCCAGCAGGCCCCCCGGGGGGAGCTCCTACGAGCAGTACTTC. Translation gives CASRPPGGSSYEQYF.

This chain connects TRBV23-1 to TRBJ2-4, with TRBD2 as a possible D gene (5 bases). TRBV23-1 is classed as an ORF, of uncertain function. There are 14 residues in the CDR3. V was clipped by 11 bases and J by 0 bases, with 14 bases between them. CDR3 protein: CAPIGGLAKNIQYF. CDR3 DNA: TGCGCCCCCATCGGCGGACTAGCCAAAAACATTCAGTACTTC.

The V gene is TRBV19, the J gene TRBJ2-1; the match to TRBD1 covers 7 bases. CDR3 size: 15 residues. J lost 2 bases, V lost 4 bases, and 5 bases had no gene match. Germline V gene lookup returns CDR1 LNHDA and CDR2 SQIVND (reference sequence). CDR3 nucleotide sequence: TGTGCCAGTAGTAATACAGGGGAAACCTACAATGAGCAGTTCTTC. The encoded protein is CASSNTGETYNEQFF.

The chain links TRBV2 to TRBJ1-6, with 7 bases aligning to TRBD1. With 9 bases clipped from V and 9 bases from J, the junction kept 8 bases outside the gene matches. Germline CDR1 and CDR2: SNHLY and FYNNEI. The CDR3 runs to 13 residues. CDR3 amino acids: CASKGQIPSPLHF. In DNA form, the CDR3 reads TGTGCCAGTAAGGGACAGATCCCTTCACCCCTCCACTTT.